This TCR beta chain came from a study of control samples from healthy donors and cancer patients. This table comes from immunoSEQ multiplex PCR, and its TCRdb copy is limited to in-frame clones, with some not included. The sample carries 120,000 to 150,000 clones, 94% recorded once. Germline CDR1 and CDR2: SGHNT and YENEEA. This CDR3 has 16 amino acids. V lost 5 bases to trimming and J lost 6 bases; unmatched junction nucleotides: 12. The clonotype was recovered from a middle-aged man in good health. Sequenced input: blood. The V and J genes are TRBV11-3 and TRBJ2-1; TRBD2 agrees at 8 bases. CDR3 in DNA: TGTGCCAGCAGCGTTTCCGAACTAGCGGAGTTCAATGAGCAGTTCTTC. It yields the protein CASSVSELAEFNEQFF.